Listed below are T cell receptor beta chains from one sample, sequenced in a study of Ad26.COV2.S vaccination and SARS-CoV-2 variants. Assay used: immunoSEQ multiplex PCR; TCRdb lists only in-frame clones, some missing. The table lists fewer than 400,000 clones, roughly 84% of them singletons. The sequenced sample was peripheral blood, obtained in a trial of Ad26.COV2.S vaccine versus placebo. Every receptor here comes from a person between 18 and 65 years old who received the Ad26.COV2.S COVID-19 vaccine or a placebo. Each CDR3 is given with its conserved first and last residue. A D gene is named only where the DNA matches it firmly. Clone size is shown for a subset of rows, as once, few, many or a class of expanded clone.

TRBJ1-2	TRBV6-5	-	-	CASSPTGESYGYTF	TGTGCCAGCAGTCCTACAGGAGAAAGCTATGGCTACACCTTC
TRBJ1-2	TRBV19	-	-	CAVRSSPFGYTF	TGTGCCGTAAGGTCTTCGCCTTTTGGCTACACCTTC
TRBJ1-2	TRBV5-6	-	-	CASSYERAASYGYTF	TGTGCCAGCAGCTATGAGAGGGCGGCCTCCTATGGCTACACCTTC
TRBJ1-1	TRBV6-2/TRBV6-3	-	few	CASSYSITNTEAFF	TGTGCCAGCAGTTACTCGATCACGAACACTGAAGCTTTCTTT
TRBJ2-3	TRBV2	-	-	CASSIPRDSLTDTQYF	TGTGCCAGCAGTATTCCTCGAGACAGCCTCACAGATACGCAGTATTTT
TRBJ2-7	TRBV3-1/TRBV3-2	-	-	CAGSQGGESYEQYF	TGTGCCGGCAGCCAAGGGGGGGAATCCTACGAGCAGTACTTC
TRBJ1-4	TRBV7-2	TRBD1	-	CASSLRTGEEKLFF	TGTGCCAGCAGCCTCCGGACAGGGGAGGAAAAACTGTTTTTT
TRBJ1-5	TRBV7-2	TRBD1	-	CASSPGTGAEQPQHF	TGTGCCAGCAGCCCGGGGACAGGGGCAGAACAGCCCCAGCATTTT
TRBJ1-1	TRBV4-1	-	-	CASSLRVNTEAFF	TGCGCCAGCAGCCTGAGGGTGAACACTGAAGCTTTCTTT
TRBJ2-7	TRBV4-2	-	few	CASSQVDSYEQYF	TGTGCCAGCAGCCAAGTGGACAGCTACGAGCAGTACTTC
TRBJ1-2	TRBV18	-	-	CASSLGTDYGYTF	TGTGCCAGCTCCCTCGGGACGGACTATGGCTACACCTTC
TRBJ2-7	TRBV9	-	-	CASSLEGGEGHEQYF	TGTGCCAGCAGCCTGGAGGGCGGGGAAGGCCACGAGCAGTACTTC
TRBJ2-5	TRBV5-1	TRBD2	-	CASTRGGSETQYF	TGCGCCAGCACCCGGGGAGGGTCAGAGACCCAGTACTTC
TRBJ2-5	TRBV14	-	-	CASSQDPKGLGETQYF	TGTGCCAGCAGCCAAGACCCGAAGGGACTTGGAGAGACCCAGTACTTC
TRBJ2-7	TRBV7-2	TRBD2	-	CASSFISGGAYEQYF	TGTGCCAGCAGCTTTATAAGCGGGGGGGCCTACGAGCAGTACTTC
TRBJ1-1	TRBV6-5	TRBD1	few	CASSPTGNMNTEAFF	TGTGCCAGCAGTCCGACAGGGAACATGAACACTGAAGCTTTCTTT
TRBJ1-2	TRBV27	-	-	CASSPQGKHGYTF	TGTGCCAGCAGTCCCCAGGGTAAACATGGCTACACCTTC
TRBJ1-3	TRBV7-2	-	many	CASSFRTGSGNTIYF	TGTGCCAGCAGCTTCCGGACGGGCTCTGGAAACACCATATATTTT
TRBJ2-4	TRBV7-2	-	-	CASSLKTDGAKNIQYF	TGTGCCAGCAGCTTAAAGACGGATGGGGCCAAAAACATTCAGTACTTC
TRBJ2-7	TRBV14	-	-	CASSQLFESYEQYF	TGTGCCAGCAGCCAATTGTTTGAATCCTACGAGCAGTACTTC
TRBJ2-2	TRBV2	TRBD2	-	CASNPSGGNTGELFF	TGTGCCAGCAACCCTAGCGGGGGGAACACCGGGGAGCTGTTTTTT
TRBJ2-7	TRBV6-5	TRBD1	-	CASRGTGTGSYEQYF	TGTGCCAGCAGAGGTACCGGGACAGGCTCCTACGAGCAGTACTTC
TRBJ2-2	TRBV15	-	-	CATSKDRTVGGELFF	TGTGCCACCAGCAAGGATAGGACTGTAGGCGGGGAGCTGTTTTTT
TRBJ2-2	TRBV11-3	TRBD2	-	CASSLLAGGVGELFF	TGTGCCAGCAGCTTGCTAGCGGGGGGAGTCGGGGAGCTGTTTTTT
TRBJ1-2	TRBV19	-	-	CASSDPRDFKDYGYTF	TGTGCCAGTAGTGATCCTCGGGATTTTAAGGACTATGGCTACACCTTC
TRBJ1-1	TRBV4-1	-	-	CASSQPMVTEAFF	TGCGCCAGCAGCCAACCAATGGTGACTGAAGCTTTCTTT
TRBJ1-6	TRBV23-1	-	-	CASSRRKGTYNSPLHF	TGCGCCAGCAGTCGTAGAAAGGGCACCTATAATTCACCCCTCCACTTT
TRBJ2-1	TRBV10-3	-	few	CAISPLFSPINEQFF	TGTGCCATCAGCCCGCTTTTTAGCCCTATCAATGAGCAGTTCTTC
TRBJ2-7	TRBV5-5	-	-	CASSSYREGGEQYF	TGTGCCAGCAGCTCCTACAGGGAGGGTGGCGAGCAGTACTTC
TRBJ2-5	TRBV5-8	-	-	CASSLVGARPETQYF	TGTGCCAGCAGCTTGGTGGGGGCTCGTCCAGAGACCCAGTACTTC
TRBJ1-2	TRBV27	-	few	CASSTRWTDNYGYTF	TGTGCCAGCAGTACAAGATGGACAGATAACTATGGCTACACCTTC
TRBJ1-5	TRBV6-1	-	few	CASSEAYSNQPQHF	TGTGCCAGCAGTGAAGCGTATAGCAATCAGCCCCAGCATTTT
TRBJ1-5	TRBV27	-	once	CASSLSGFNQPQHF	TGTGCCAGCAGTTTATCGGGTTTCAATCAGCCCCAGCATTTT
TRBJ2-3	TRBV30	-	-	CAWSVRSTDTQYF	TGTGCCTGGAGTGTACGAAGCACAGATACGCAGTATTTT
TRBJ2-7	TRBV30	-	few	CAWSEIRDTQYF	TGTGCCTGGAGCGAAATTCGGGACACTCAGTACTTC
TRBJ1-2	TRBV7-2	TRBD1	-	CASSLSQSGTGGTYGYTF	TGTGCCAGCAGCTTAAGCCAGTCCGGGACAGGGGGCACCTATGGCTACACCTTC
TRBJ1-2	TRBV6-5	-	-	CASSPRRGSYGYTF	TGTGCCAGCAGTCCTCGGAGGGGCAGCTATGGCTACACCTTC
TRBJ2-3	TRBV4-3	-	-	CASSQENAGGDTQYF	TGCGCCAGCAGCCAAGAGAACGCTGGAGGAGATACGCAGTATTTT
TRBJ1-1	TRBV4-1	-	-	CASSQEEGNNGRAFF	TGCGCCAGCAGCCAAGAAGAAGGCAACAATGGCCGAGCTTTCTTT
TRBJ2-5	TRBV14	-	-	CASSPIGGYQETQYF	TGTGCCAGCAGCCCCATTGGGGGGTACCAAGAGACCCAGTACTTC
TRBJ1-2	TRBV20-1	-	few	CSPSYFWGDTF	TGCAGTCCAAGTTATTTCTGGGGAGACACCTTC
TRBJ2-6	TRBV9	TRBD1	once	CASSADRDSGANVLTF	TGTGCCAGCAGCGCGGACAGGGACTCTGGGGCCAACGTCCTGACTTTC
TRBJ1-6	TRBV19	-	-	CASSMGVNSPLHF	TGTGCCAGTAGTATGGGGGTGAATTCACCCCTCCACTTT
TRBJ1-3	TRBV9	-	-	CASSIQDSGNTIYF	TGTGCCAGCAGTATTCAGGACTCTGGAAACACCATATATTTT
TRBJ2-4	TRBV5-4	-	-	CASSPTGDGKNIQYF	TGTGCCAGCAGTCCTACCGGGGACGGCAAAAACATTCAGTACTTC
TRBJ1-5	TRBV15	-	-	CATSSGRENQPQHF	TGTGCCACCAGCAGTGGGCGCGAGAATCAGCCCCAGCATTTT